The source of this T cell receptor beta chain is a study of blood T cell repertoires in COVID-19. With 6 bases clipped from V and 7 bases from J, the junction kept 9 bases outside the gene matches. Germline V lookup: CDR1 MNHEY, CDR2 SVGAGI. This CDR3 has 15 amino acids. Original processing methods: Amplification of reference gene primers was used by the study to estimate nucleated cell counts. Sequenced by immunoSEQ multiplex PCR; TCRdb stores in-frame clones only, minus some. D and trimming come from the DNA, and the V and J calls and clone size come from that table. The sample consists of about 200,000 clones, approximately 87% of them appearing once.

Sequencing was done on a sample of peripheral blood. The rearrangement uses TRBV6-5 and TRBJ1-5; 10 bases fit TRBD1. The sequence was collected from an older woman with acute or convalescent COVID-19. CDR3 DNA sequence: TGTGCCAGCAGGCAGGGACAGGGGAAAGGCCAGCCCCAGCATTTT. Its protein product is CASRQGQGKGQPQHF.